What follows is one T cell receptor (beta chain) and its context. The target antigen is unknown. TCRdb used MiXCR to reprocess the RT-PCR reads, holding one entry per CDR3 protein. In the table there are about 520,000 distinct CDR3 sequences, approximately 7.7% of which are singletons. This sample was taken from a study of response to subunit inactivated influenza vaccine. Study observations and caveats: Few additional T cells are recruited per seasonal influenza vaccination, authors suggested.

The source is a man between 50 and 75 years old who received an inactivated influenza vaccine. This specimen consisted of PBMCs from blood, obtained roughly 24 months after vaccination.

The CDR3, as DNA: TGCGCCAGCAGCACTGACAGGGCCCCTTTCTCCGGGGAGCTGTTTTTT. Its protein is CASSTDRAPFSGELFF. The chain joins TRBV5-1 to TRBJ2-2, with TRBD1 identical over 7 bases. The CDR3 is made up of 16 amino acids. Trimming cost V 4 bases and J 6 bases; bases outside gene matches: 12. The V gene's germline CDR1 is SGHRS and CDR2 YFSETQ. Full variable domain (missing parts from reference TRBV5-1 and TRBJ2-2): KAGVTQTPRYLIKTRGQQVTLSCSPISGHRSVSWYQQTPGQGLQFLFEYFSETQRNKGNFPGRFSGRQFSNSRSEMNVSTLELGDSALYLCASSTDRAPFSGELFFGEGSRLTVL.